What follows describes a single T cell receptor (beta chain). The data stem from a study of blood T cell repertoires in COVID-19. Across the whole study: Samples came from the United States, Italy and Spain, spanning acute and convalescent COVID-19.

Clones were read by immunoSEQ multiplex PCR, and TCRdb kept only the in-frame ones, dropping some. The table records more than 300,000 clones, roughly 90% of them present only once. Trimming stripped 0 bases from V and 2 bases from J, with 10 bases between. CDR1 MGHRA and CDR2 YSYEKL come from the germline V gene. The CDR3 runs to 15 residues. Specimen: peripheral blood. The chain employs TRBV4-1 and TRBJ1-2; maybe TRBD1 (5 bases). This clonotype was sampled from a woman aged 70 to 79 with COVID-19, enrolled during active disease. The CDR3 loop is CASSQDHGGNYGYTF. In DNA form, the CDR3 reads TGCGCCAGCAGCCAAGATCACGGGGGGAACTATGGCTACACCTTC.